The source of this T cell receptor (beta chain) is a study of control samples from healthy donors and cancer patients. The CDR3 is 16 amino acids. V lost 3 bases and J lost 0, with 12 bases in between. Germline-derived CDR1 and CDR2 are MNHEY and SMNVEV (reference sequence). Assay used: immunoSEQ multiplex PCR; TCRdb lists only in-frame clones, some missing. This table holds 55,000 to 90,000 clones, under 90% found once. The specimen sequenced was blood. The receptor comes from a man in his fifties or sixties in good health. The rearrangement uses TRBV27 and TRBJ1-3; a weak D match, TRBD1 (5 bases). The CDR3 here is CASSFQGRGSGNTIYF. The DNA for the CDR3 is TGTGCCAGCAGTTTCCAGGGAAGAGGCTCTGGAAACACCATATATTTT.